One sample yielded the 9 T cell receptor beta chains listed below, sequenced in a study of blood T cell repertoires in COVID-19. The table came from immunoSEQ multiplex PCR; TCRdb's copy has only in-frame clones and leaves some out. The sample carries around 150,000 clones, 65% to 90% recorded once. What was sequenced was peripheral blood. The receptors come from a man between 60 and 75 years old with acute or convalescent COVID-19.

The chain links TRBV10-3 to TRBJ1-1, with D perhaps TRBD1 (5 bases). Trimming removed 4 bases at V and 1 base at J, with 16 bases between. The CDR3 totals 16 residues. In germline, CDR1 is ENHRY, CDR2 SYGVKD. The CDR3 coding sequence is TGTGCCATCAGTGCCCTCCGGGGGGGAAAGAACACTGAAGCTTTCTTT. Translating it yields CAISALRGGKNTEAFF.

V is TRBV11-2 and J is TRBJ2-3; TRBD2 aligns across 8 bases. The CDR3 sequence is 16 residues long. Germline assignment: CDR1 SGHAT and CDR2 FQNNGV. The ends lost 5 bases at V and 11 bases at J; junction bases unmatched: 18. CDR3 nucleotides: TGTGCCAGCAGCCCCACCCTGACTAGCGTGCCGGCGGGGCAGTATTTT. Translated, it gives CASSPTLTSVPAGQYF. The variable domain in full, with the rest retrieved from reference TRBV11-2 and TRBJ2-3, is EAGVAQSPRYKIIEKRQSVAFWCNPISGHATLYWYQQILGQGPKLLIQFQNNGVVDDSQLPKDRFSAERLKGVDSTLKIQPAKLEDSAVYLCASSPTLTSVPAGQYFGPGTRLTVL.

The chain employs TRBV5-1 and TRBJ2-2; D is unclear. The CDR3 has 14 amino acids. The V and J ends lost 5 bases and 1 base respectively, with 9 bases between them. The V gene's germline CDR1 is SGHRS and CDR2 YFSETQ. The CDR3 nucleotides read TGCGCCAGCAGGGGCGTGGGGAACACCGGGGAGCTGTTTTTT. It is translated as CASRGVGNTGELFF.

This clone has just a few counts. The genes are TRBV2 and TRBJ1-5; D might be TRBD1 (6 bases). Germline loops: CDR1 SNHLY, CDR2 FYNNEI. The CDR3 is made up of 12 amino acids. The CDR3 nucleotides read TGTGCTTCCACGGGGGGCAGACAGCCCCAGCATTTT. This gives the protein CASTGGRQPQHF.

The chain couples TRBV19 to TRBJ2-3; possibly TRBD2 for D (5 bases). From germline, CDR1 is LNHDA and CDR2 SQIVND (reference sequence). The CDR3 runs 15 residues. Deletions cut 10 bases from V and 2 bases from J, with 19 bases between. The CDR3 DNA sequence: TGTGCCACCACCGTCGGGGTTGCGGACACAGATACGCAGTATTTT. It codes for CATTVGVADTDTQYF.

V gene TRBV3-1 (or the pseudogene TRBV3-2) combines with J gene TRBJ2-7, with 15 bases matching TRBD2. Trimming took 6 bases from V and 4 from J; bases not matched to a gene: 4. Germline CDR1 and CDR2: LGHDT and YNNKEL (reference sequence). This CDR3 is 15 amino acids long. CDR3 protein: CASRGLAGGLYEQYF. The CDR3 DNA follows: TGTGCCAGCAGAGGACTAGCGGGAGGGTTGTACGAGCAGTACTTC.

The V call is TRBV7-9, the J call TRBJ2-1, with TRBD2 matching 8 bases. Germline V gives CDR1 SEHNR, CDR2 FQNEAQ (reference sequence). With V trimmed by 4 bases and J by 9 bases, 14 bases remained unmatched. The CDR3 has 16 residues. In DNA form, the CDR3 reads TGTGCCAGCAGCTCCATAACCGGGACTAGATACGGTGAGCAGTTCTTC. Translation gives CASSSITGTRYGEQFF.

J is TRBJ1-1 and V is TRBV5-1, with D possibly TRBD1 on 5 matching bases. The V and J ends lost 4 bases and 3 bases respectively, with 16 bases between them. This CDR3 contains 15 residues. Germline CDR1 and CDR2: SGHRS and YFSETQ. The CDR3: CASSLTAGIDTEAFF. CDR3 coding DNA: TGCGCCAGCAGCCTAACGGCAGGGATTGACACTGAAGCTTTCTTT.

This clone was seen a few times. The rearrangement uses TRBV28 and TRBJ1-6; possibly TRBD1 for D (6 bases). With 3 bases removed from V and 5 bases from J, the gap between germline ends came to 11 bases. The CDR3 extends over 15 amino acids. The V gene's germline CDR1 is MDHEN and CDR2 SYDVKM. CDR3 DNA: TGTGCCAGCAGTTTGTCACAGGGTAATAATTCACCCCTCCACTTT. It yields the protein CASSLSQGNNSPLHF.